What follows is one TCR beta chain and its context. The antigen is not known. This CDR3 region has 13 residues. Germline V gene sequence: CDR1 SQVTM, CDR2 ANQGSEA. One entry per CDR3 protein results from TCRdb running MiXCR on the 5' RACE reads. The repertoire holds 290,000 or so distinct CDR3 sequences, with approximately 19% as singletons. These data belong to a study of T-cell memory formation after mild COVID-19. Overall study context: TCR clusters mostly belonged to single donors. Study outcomes and limitations: Contracting clones from day 15 to 85 showed balanced CD4/CD8; later expanders favored CD4+. The CD4+ clones that contracted clustered mainly within CM and EM, and the CD8+ clones concentrated in EMRA.

The chain links TRBV29-1 to TRBJ2-3; 7 bases fit TRBD1. The receptor comes from a man aged 18 to 30 who had mild COVID-19 (a few samples of this study predate the infection). Cell type and time point are not known. Material for sequencing was PBMCs or a T cell subset sorted from them (not recorded which). The DNA of the CDR3 is TGCAGTGCGATTTTTACAGGGGAAGATACGCAGTATTTT. Its translation is CSAIFTGEDTQYF.